This entry is about one TCR beta chain. TCRdb keeps only in-frame clones here, not all; method: immunoSEQ multiplex PCR. The sample has 35,000 or so clones, around nine tenths seen once. The data were taken from a study of OX40 agonist ivuxolimab in advanced cancers. The receptor was isolated from an adult with an advanced solid tumor such as melanoma, head and neck, liver or kidney cancer. This sample comprised CD4+ or CD8+ T cells sorted from blood, obtained in a trial of the OX40 agonist ivuxolimab.

CDR3 sequence reads: CASSFSGINTGELFF. The CDR3 coding sequence is TGCGCCAGCAGCTTCTCAGGAATTAACACCGGGGAGCTGTTTTTT. The chain links TRBV5-1 to TRBJ2-2; no definite D call. Trimming cost V 2 bases and J 2 bases, with 10 bases left between them. Per germline, CDR1 SGHRS and CDR2 YFSETQ. CDR3 length: 15 residues. The full variable domain, completed using reference TRBV5-1 and TRBJ2-2, is KAGVTQTPRYLIKTRGQQVTLSCSPISGHRSVSWYQQTPGQGLQFLFEYFSETQRNKGNFPGRFSGRQFSNSRSEMNVSTLELGDSALYLCASSFSGINTGELFFGEGSRLTVL.